This passage covers 9 T cell receptor beta chains from one sample sequenced in a study of T-cell reconstitution after alpha-beta-depleted transplantation in children. A TCRbeta library incorporating unique molecular identifiers was prepared. From the PCR reads, TCRdb called clonotypes with MiXCR, one entry per CDR3 protein. The sample lists about 540,000 distinct CDR3 sequences, roughly 30% occurring once. The sample consisted of PBMCs, taken before TCRalphabeta/CD19-depleted stem cell transplant. The receptors originated from a boy under two years old with Wiskott-Aldrich syndrome, due to receive a stem cell transplant.

This clonotype appeared a few times. Written as DNA, the CDR3 is TGTGCCAGCAGCCCCGGGACAGCCGTGAACATTCAGTACTTC. This translates into CASSPGTAVNIQYF. The chain has TRBV9 and TRBJ2-4, with 7 positions matching TRBD1. Germline lookup yields CDR1 SGDLS and CDR2 YYNGEE. The CDR3 sequence is 14 residues long. Trimming at V came to 4 bases and at J to 7 bases, leaving 8 bases not matched to a gene. Combining the CDR3 with reference TRBV9 and TRBJ2-4 gives the whole variable domain DSGVTQTPKHLITATGQRVTLRCSPRSGDLSVYWYQQSLDQGLQFLIQYYNGEERAKGNILERFSAQQFPDLHSELNLSSLELGDSALYFCASSPGTAVNIQYFGAGTRLSVL.

Only a few counts were recorded for this clonotype. The chain joins TRBV10-3 to TRBJ2-3, with D perhaps TRBD2 (6 bases). CDR3 length: 14 residues. Between the trimmed V and J ends, which lost 4 bases and 3 bases, there was a span of 11 bases. Germline values: CDR1 ENHRY, CDR2 SYGVKD. The CDR3 DNA follows: TGTGCCATCAGTGGGTCGGCGGGGACAGATACGCAGTATTTT. Its translation: CAISGSAGTDTQYF.

The chain links TRBV20-1 to TRBJ2-3, with D hard to call. Trimming removed 2 bases from V and 4 bases from J, with 13 bases in between. The CDR3 spans 14 residues. CDR1 and CDR2 (germline): DFQATT, SNEGSKA (reference sequence). CDR3 sequence: CSARSLLNPDTQYF. CDR3 DNA sequence: TGCAGTGCTAGATCACTTTTGAATCCAGATACGCAGTATTTT.

This chain uses TRBV5-6 with TRBJ2-4, with D perhaps TRBD1 (7 bases). Germline loops: CDR1 SGHDT, CDR2 YYEEEE. V gave up 7 bases and J gave up 7 bases, with 15 bases separating them. The CDR3 consists of 13 residues. The CDR3 spells CASGGTERNIQYF. The CDR3 DNA follows: TGTGCCAGCGGAGGGACAGAGCGTAACATTCAGTACTTC.

The rearrangement links TRBV11-2 to TRBJ2-1, with TRBD1 as a possible D gene (6 bases). The CDR3 sequence is 14 residues long. The V and J ends lost 5 bases and 3 bases respectively, with 11 bases between them. Germline V gene data show CDR1 as SGHAT and CDR2 as FQNNGV. The CDR3 loop reads CASSNRDNYNEQFF. CDR3 coding DNA: TGTGCCAGCAGCAACCGGGACAACTACAATGAGCAGTTCTTC. The variable domain in full, with the rest retrieved from reference TRBV11-2 and TRBJ2-1, is EAGVAQSPRYKIIEKRQSVAFWCNPISGHATLYWYQQILGQGPKLLIQFQNNGVVDDSQLPKDRFSAERLKGVDSTLKIQPAKLEDSAVYLCASSNRDNYNEQFFGPGTRLTVL.

The genes are TRBV20-1 and TRBJ1-6, with 7 bases that match TRBD1. Germline CDR1 and CDR2: DFQATT and SNEGSKA (reference sequence). CDR3 length: 13 amino acids. V was clipped by 0 bases and J by 7 bases; unmatched bases: 0. The CDR3 sequence is CSARDRGNSPLHF. Written as DNA, the CDR3 is TGCAGTGCTAGAGACAGGGGGAATTCACCCCTCCACTTT.

The chain links TRBV20-1 to TRBJ2-3; no definite D call. The CDR3 consists of 12 residues. Trimming cost V 6 bases and J 4 bases, with 11 bases left between them. Germline lookup yields CDR1 DFQATT and CDR2 SNEGSKA (reference sequence). CDR3 sequence reads: CSATLKSDTQYF. In nucleotides, the CDR3 is TGCAGTGCCACCCTTAAGTCAGATACGCAGTATTTT.

The J gene is TRBJ2-5, the V gene TRBV12-3 or TRBV12-4, with TRBD1 as a possible D gene (5 bases). The CDR3 runs to 14 residues. V was trimmed by 7 bases and J by 5 bases, leaving 17 bases between them. Here the CDR3 reads CASTPGRQSETQYF. Written as DNA, the CDR3 is TGTGCCAGCACCCCGGGTAGACAGAGCGAGACCCAGTACTTC.

This chain connects TRBV20-1 to TRBJ2-1; 9 positions match TRBD2. Germline CDR1 reads DFQATT; CDR2 reads SNEGSKA (reference sequence). CDR3 length: 18 amino acids. The trim removed 2 bases at V and 0 bases at J, leaving 11 bases unmatched. Here the CDR3 reads CSARSGSGGPGSYNEQFF. DNA for the CDR3: TGCAGTGCTAGAAGTGGTAGCGGGGGACCGGGCTCCTACAATGAGCAGTTCTTC.